Listed below are T cell receptor beta chains from one sample, sequenced in a study of identical twins. TCRdb ran MiXCR on the 5' RACE reads and lists one entry per CDR3 protein. The sample carries 400,000 to 550,000 distinct CDR3 sequences, roughly an eighth recorded once. Separately, the same data were catalogued under a study of yellow fever vaccine responses in identical twins.

The sample was CD4+ T cells sorted from blood. The receptors originated from a woman aged 18-30 years in good health. Each CDR3 is given without its conserved first and last residue. D genes are given only for firm matches.

v_gene | d_gene | CDR3aa
TRBV20-1 | . | SAPGDTDTQY
TRBV20-1 | TRBD2 | SARELAVNTGELF
TRBV15 | . | ATIATTANTGELF
TRBV24-1 | . | ATSDLTENTGELF
TRBV27 | . | ASSFSSYTDTQY
TRBV29-1 | . | SAGQGAMNTEAF
TRBV19 | TRBD1 | ASSSRTGAQYNEQF
TRBV29-1 | TRBD2 | SVENWGTSGPDTQY
TRBV7-9 | . | ASSPGAVSYEQY
TRBV5-1 | . | ASSWVTTSYEQY
TRBV29-1 | TRBD2 | SAQGLADYYNEQF
TRBV27 | TRBD2 | ASSSSGTSEFEQY
TRBV28 | . | ASSSLDGVGKLF
TRBV20-1 | TRBD2 | SAILSGGPRRETQY
TRBV5-6 | TRBD1 | ASSFDRGQNTGELF
TRBV7-2 | . | ASSFGTSNYGYT
TRBV10-3 | . | AISKGGDEQY
TRBV2 | TRBD1 | ASHMDRINYGYT
TRBV20-1 | . | SARGLSDSTYEQY
TRBV24-1 | TRBD2 | ATSDELAGNTGELF
TRBV27 | . | ASSFREGSPLH
TRBV18 | . | ASSPQPPPGGYT
TRBV4-2 | . | ASSQPTWETQY
TRBV20-1 | . | SARGIGETQY
TRBV7-8 | TRBD1 | ASSLLPTGGYEQY
TRBV4-1 | . | ASSQEGRQWGEQF
TRBV18 | TRBD2 | ASSPASGGRRTDTQY
TRBV20-1 | . | SAYSLRGTNEKLF
TRBV6-1 | . | ASQTLADGTDTQY
TRBV28 | . | ASSLSARGAKTQY
TRBV4-3 | TRBD2 | ASSQDFSGSQETQY
TRBV2 | . | ASSPDRINYGYT
TRBV19 | TRBD2 | ASSTQGLAGSYEQY
TRBV7-3 | . | ASLIYNEQF
TRBV5-1 | TRBD1 | ASSSGTGNHEQY
TRBV20-1 | . | SARATETGPFEQY
TRBV5-6 | . | ASSLGRIGNNQPQH
TRBV6-1 | . | ASRPPGRNYKQY
TRBV28 | . | ASSPTGVQYNEQF
TRBV2 | TRBD2 | ASTSLAGLNTGELF
TRBV18 | . | ASSRWGVGDEQF
TRBV14 | . | ASSLPTGNSYEQY
TRBV14 | . | ASSQDGGTIYNEQF
TRBV27 | . | ASCIRTAKNIQY
TRBV29-1 | . | SVTVPRSSTYEQY
TRBV20-1 | . | SARVGKALNFGEQF
TRBV6-5 | . | ASSYPDLFYEQY
TRBV7-9 | TRBD1 | ASSQGQGLLAF
TRBV25-1 | TRBD1 | ASPGTGGIGGTQGTQY
TRBV7-9 | . | ASSLTGEAF
TRBV6-6 | . | ASGGGGEDTQY
TRBV20-1 | . | SARDDRPNQPQH